The 14 T cell receptor beta chains reported below all come from one sample, sequenced in a study of T cell responses to AZD1222 COVID-19 vaccine. The method was immunoSEQ multiplex PCR; TCRdb's version includes in-frame clones alone and lacks a portion of them. The sample has around 99,000 clones, over 75% seen once. The source was peripheral blood, collected on day 0 of AZD1222 vaccination. The receptors stem from an adult in good health.

This clone showed up just once. The chain recombines TRBV5-4 with TRBJ1-6; D ambiguous. The CDR3 is made up of 12 amino acids. V shed 3 bases and J shed 7 bases, with 5 bases lying between them. Per germline, CDR1 SGHNT and CDR2 YYREEE (reference sequence). CDR3 coding DNA: TGTGCCAGCAGCTCTCCGAATTCACCCCTCCACTTT. This gives the protein CASSSPNSPLHF.

The rearrangement links TRBV2 to TRBJ1-6; the D gene is possibly TRBD1 (6 bases). This CDR3 has 17 residues. The germline V and J ends were trimmed by 3 bases and 5 bases, with 17 bases remaining between them. Germline CDR1 SNHLY, CDR2 FYNNEI. The CDR3 is CASSDAWGGANNSPLHF. CDR3 in DNA: TGTGCCAGCAGTGATGCGTGGGGGGGGGCAAATAATTCACCCCTCCACTTT. Combining the CDR3 with reference TRBV2 and TRBJ1-6 gives the whole variable domain EPEVTQTPSHQVTQMGQEVILRCVPISNHLYFYWYRQILGQKVEFLVSFYNNEISEKSEIFDDQFSVERPDGSNFTLKIRSTKLEDSAMYFCASSDAWGGANNSPLHFGNGTRLTVT.

This clone was detected only a few times. The V gene is TRBV6-5, the J gene TRBJ1-1, with TRBD1 matching 9 bases. Germline V gives CDR1 MNHEY, CDR2 SVGAGI. The CDR3 has 15 residues. V lost 0 bases to trimming and J lost 7 bases; unmatched junction nucleotides: 6. The CDR3 sequence: CASSYSGTGMVEAFF. CDR3 coding DNA: TGTGCCAGCAGTTACTCGGGGACAGGGATGGTTGAAGCTTTCTTT.

The rearrangement uses TRBV28 and TRBJ1-2; D not resolved. Trimming removed 8 bases at V and 0 bases at J, with 13 bases between. CDR3 length equals 14 residues. Germline lookup yields CDR1 MDHEN and CDR2 SYDVKM. The CDR3 protein is CASGSLLANYGYTF. In nucleotides, the CDR3 is TGTGCCAGCGGCAGCCTCCTTGCTAACTATGGCTACACCTTC.

This chain links TRBV12-5 with TRBJ2-4; D unresolved. Germline CDR1 and CDR2: LGHNT and FRNRAP. The CDR3 totals 12 residues. V lost 6 bases and J lost 7, with 10 bases in between. The CDR3 nucleotides are TGTGCTAGTGGGGTGGAAGCGAACATTCAGTACTTC. Protein sequence: CASGVEANIQYF.

The chain combines TRBV5-6 with TRBJ2-2, with D perhaps TRBD1 (6 bases). The V end was cut by 4 bases, the J end by 4 bases, with 20 bases between. The CDR3 runs 17 residues. CDR1 is SGHDT, CDR2 YYEEEE, per germline. The CDR3 bases are TGTGCCAGCAGCCCCCCAACCTGGAAGGGGGTCACCGGGGAGCTGTTTTTT. Its translation: CASSPPTWKGVTGELFF.

The gene calls are TRBV5-4 and TRBJ2-5, with 13 bases fitting TRBD2. Trimming at V came to 3 bases and at J to 5 bases, leaving 7 bases not matched to a gene. The CDR3 is 16 amino acids. CDR1 SGHNT and CDR2 YYREEE come from the germline V gene (reference sequence). The CDR3 coding sequence is TGTGCCAGCAGCTCTCCGGGACTAGCGGGGAGGGAGACCCAGTACTTC. Translating gives CASSSPGLAGRETQYF. Complete variable domain (other parts from reference TRBV5-4 and TRBJ2-5): ETGVTQSPTHLIKTRGQQVTLRCSSQSGHNTVSWYQQALGQGPQFIFQYYREEENGRGNFPPRFSGLQFPNYSSELNVNALELDDSALYLCASSSPGLAGRETQYFGPGTRLLVL.

This chain joins TRBV19 and TRBJ1-1; D gene unclear. The CDR3 spans 13 residues. Germline CDR1 and CDR2: LNHDA and SQIVND (reference sequence). V lost 5 bases and J 1 base, leaving 8 bases between the germline ends. CDR3 sequence: CASSLSRNTEAFF. DNA of the CDR3: TGTGCCAGTAGTCTGAGCAGGAACACTGAAGCTTTCTTT.

The chain has TRBV19 and TRBJ1-3; D remains unclear. CDR1 and CDR2 from the germline V gene are LNHDA and SQIVND (reference sequence). The CDR3 consists of 13 residues. The ends were cut back, 6 bases at V and 4 bases at J, with 10 bases in the middle. The CDR3 reads CASSSRRGNTIYF. CDR3 nucleotides: TGTGCCAGTAGCAGTCGTCGAGGAAACACCATATATTTT.

This clone was observed a handful of times. The chain joins TRBV3-1 (or the pseudogene TRBV3-2) to TRBJ2-7; the D is unclear. The CDR3 runs to 13 residues. Germline V CDR1 and CDR2: LGHDT, YNNKEL (reference sequence). V was cut by 4 bases and J by 0 bases, with 7 bases left in between. The CDR3 bases are TGTGCCAGCAGCCGTCCGAGCTCCTACGAGCAGTACTTC. This sequence encodes CASSRPSSYEQYF.

This clone was detected once. The chain uses TRBV3-1 (or the pseudogene TRBV3-2) and TRBJ2-1, with 9 bases aligning to TRBD1. CDR3 size: 14 residues. Germline lookup yields CDR1 LGHDT and CDR2 YNNKEL (reference sequence). Germline trimming cut 3 bases from V and 4 bases from J; bases unmatched to any gene: 1. The CDR3 sequence is CASSHDRGYNEQFF. In DNA, the CDR3 is TGTGCCAGCAGCCACGACAGGGGGTACAATGAGCAGTTCTTC.

The rearrangement links TRBV29-1 to TRBJ2-3, with TRBD2 matching 13 bases. J lost 5 bases, V lost 6 bases, and 2 bases had no gene match. Germline assignment: CDR1 SQVTM and CDR2 ANQGSEA. The CDR3 sequence is 13 residues long. The DNA for the CDR3 is TGCAGCGTGAGGACTAGCGGGAGAGATACGCAGTATTTT. It codes for CSVRTSGRDTQYF.

Concerning this clone: The sample contains more than one DNA sequence encoding this CDR3. This chain uses TRBV2 with TRBJ1-1; no clear D. The germline CDR1 and CDR2 sequences are SNHLY and FYNNEI. This CDR3 spans 11 amino acids. V was pared by 5 bases and J by 1 base, with 2 bases between. The CDR3 sequence is CASSSNTEAFF. The CDR3 coding sequence is TGTGCCAGCAGTTCGAACACTGAAGCTTTCTTT.

This chain links TRBV27 with TRBJ2-7; TRBD1 is a possible D gene (5 bases). Germline V gene data show CDR1 as MNHEY and CDR2 as SMNVEV (reference sequence). With 1 base removed from V and 6 bases from J, the gap between germline ends came to 13 bases. This CDR3 has 14 amino acids. CDR3 in DNA: TGTGCCAGCAGTTTATATTCAGGGCCGGTCGAGCAGTACTTC. This gives the protein CASSLYSGPVEQYF.